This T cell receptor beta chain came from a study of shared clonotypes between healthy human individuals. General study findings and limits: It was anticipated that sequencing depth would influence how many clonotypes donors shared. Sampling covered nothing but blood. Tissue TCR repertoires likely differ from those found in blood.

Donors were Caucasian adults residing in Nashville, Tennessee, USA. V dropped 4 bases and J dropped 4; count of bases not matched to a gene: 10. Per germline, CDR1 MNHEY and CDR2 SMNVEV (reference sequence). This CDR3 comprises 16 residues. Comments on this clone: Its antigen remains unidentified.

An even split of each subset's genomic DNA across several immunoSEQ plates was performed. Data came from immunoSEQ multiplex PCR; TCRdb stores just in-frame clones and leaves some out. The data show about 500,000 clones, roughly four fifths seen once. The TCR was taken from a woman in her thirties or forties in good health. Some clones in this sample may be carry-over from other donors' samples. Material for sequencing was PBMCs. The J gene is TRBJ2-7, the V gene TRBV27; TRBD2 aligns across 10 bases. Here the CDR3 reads CASSWSAAGGKYEQYF. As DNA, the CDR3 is TGTGCCAGCAGTTGGTCTGCAGCGGGAGGGAAGTACGAGCAGTACTTC.